This T cell receptor beta chain is drawn from a study of CD8+ T cells in alopecia areata. Study at large: The study gave treated patients oral tofacitinib at 5 to 10 mg twice daily.

This CDR3 region has 10 residues. Germline assignment: CDR1 SQVTM and CDR2 ANQGSEA. Trimming left V 4 bases short and J 7 bases short, with 5 bases between. Findings and caveats of the study: Alphabeta T cells residing in normal skin are also sequenced in scalp samples.

cDNA prepared by RNA extraction and subsequent reverse transcription served as the template for sequencing. Sequencing used immunoSEQ multiplex PCR; TCRdb keeps in-frame clones, though not all of them. The sample holds 150,000 to 160,000 clones, around half seen once. As regards this clone: Its antigen is unidentified. The same CDR3 also results from other DNA sequences found in this sample.

Lesional scalp tissue (obtained by punch biopsy) and peripheral blood were collected from alopecia areata patients. The researchers isolated CD4+ and CD8+ T cells from PBMCs by sorting. The chain is built from TRBV29-1 and TRBJ2-1; D may match TRBD1 or TRBD2 (5 bases each). The specimen comprised CD8+ T cells sorted from blood, sampled at week 0. The clonotype comes from a human donor with alopecia areata. Here the CDR3 DNA reads TGCAGCGTTGGGGGGAATGAGCAGTTCTTC. This codes for CSVGGNEQFF.